The next 11 T cell receptor beta chains were all read from a single sample in a study of patients and donors after allogeneic stem cell transplantation. TCRdb independently ran MiXCR on the RT-PCR reads; one entry per CDR3 protein. The sample carries some 31,000 distinct CDR3 sequences, around 35% recorded once. The sample was blood, either unsorted or a sorted T cell fraction (not recorded which). These TCRs come from a human donor who was either an allogeneic HSCT recipient or a stem cell or donor lymphocyte infusion donor (not recorded which). It is not recorded whose cells these are; they may come from a transplant donor.

This clonotype was picked up a small number of times. This chain joins TRBV20-1 and TRBJ1-6; D is unclear. Germline V CDR1 and CDR2: DFQATT, SNEGSKA (reference sequence). V lost 3 bases and J lost 7, with 10 bases in between. CDR3 length equals 13 residues. The CDR3 loop reads CSARAGVNSPLHF. The CDR3 coding sequence is TGCAGTGCTAGGGCTGGGGTAAATTCACCCCTCCACTTT.

This clonotype occurred a few times. The genes are TRBV5-5 and TRBJ2-3; no clear D gene. Trimming pared 4 bases from V and 0 bases from J, leaving 18 bases between. CDR1 and CDR2 (germline): SGHKS, YYEKEE (reference sequence). This CDR3 comprises 17 residues. CDR3 DNA sequence: TGTGCCAGCAGCCCCTCCCCAGGTGACTTAAGCACAGATACGCAGTATTTT. Residues: CASSPSPGDLSTDTQYF.

This clonotype was detected a few times. The V call is TRBV27, the J call TRBJ2-5; D unclear. V lost 5 bases to trimming and J lost 0 bases, with 10 bases between them. The CDR3 runs to 14 residues. CDR1 and CDR2 from the germline V gene are MNHEY and SMNVEV (reference sequence). CDR3 region: CASSGDTDQETQYF. The DNA for the CDR3 is TGTGCCAGCAGTGGCGATACCGACCAAGAGACCCAGTACTTC.

The rearrangement uses TRBV7-2 and TRBJ1-5, with 8 nucleotides matching TRBD1. V gave up 5 bases and J gave up 7 bases; unmatched junction bases: 7. This CDR3 is built from 14 residues. Germline V gene data show CDR1 as SGHTA and CDR2 as FQGNSA. DNA for the CDR3: TGTGCCAGCAGCATCGACAGGGGAAACCAGCCCCAGCATTTT. This codes for CASSIDRGNQPQHF.

The chain has TRBV12-3 or TRBV12-4 and TRBJ1-5; D is possibly TRBD1 (6 bases). V lost 6 bases to trimming and J lost 5 bases, with 14 bases between them. The CDR3 totals 14 residues. The CDR3 bases are TGTGCCAGCAGCATAAACAGGGCTTATCAGCCCCAGCATTTT. This gives the protein CASSINRAYQPQHF.

This clonotype was detected a few times. The chain couples TRBV9 to TRBJ1-1, with D unclear. Between the trimmed V and J ends, which lost 3 bases and 1 base, there was a span of 16 bases. The length of the CDR3 is 16 residues. Germline V lookup: CDR1 SGDLS, CDR2 YYNGEE. The DNA of the CDR3 is TGTGCCAGCAGCGCCCAACTCAGACCCAGGAACACTGAAGCTTTCTTT. It translates to CASSAQLRPRNTEAFF.

This clonotype was seen a handful of times. This chain connects TRBV12-3 or TRBV12-4 to TRBJ2-1; the match to TRBD2 covers 12 bases. V dropped 5 bases and J dropped 2; count of bases not matched to a gene: 4. The CDR3 is made up of 16 amino acids. CDR3 loop: CASSLRTSGAYNEQFF. CDR3 bases: TGTGCCAGCAGTCTTAGGACTAGCGGGGCCTACAATGAGCAGTTCTTC.

J is TRBJ1-2 and V is TRBV5-1, with 8 bases lining up with TRBD1. V was clipped by 2 bases and J by 6 bases; unmatched bases: 3. CDR1 is SGHRS, CDR2 YFSETQ, per germline. The CDR3 contains 13 residues. DNA of the CDR3: TGCGCCAGCAGCTTTGGACAGGGAGATGGCTACACCTTC. Its translation: CASSFGQGDGYTF.

V usage is TRBV6-6 and J usage is TRBJ1-3, with D hard to call. There are 15 residues in the CDR3. V was pared by 3 bases and J by 7 bases, with 16 bases between. The germline V gene encodes CDR1 MNHNY and CDR2 SVGAGI (reference sequence). CDR3 nucleotide sequence: TGTGCCAGCAGTTATGCGGACGACAATGGGAACACCATATATTTT. Protein product: CASSYADDNGNTIYF.

The chain combines TRBV5-1 with TRBJ2-3, with D perhaps matching TRBD1 (5 bases). Germline CDR1 reads SGHRS; CDR2 reads YFSETQ. V shed 1 base and J shed 6 bases, with 15 bases lying between them. This CDR3 is built from 15 residues. The CDR3 loop is CASSLRAHNRDTQYF. The CDR3 DNA is TGCGCCAGCAGCTTGCGGGCCCATAACAGGGATACGCAGTATTTT. The full variable domain, its missing parts supplied by reference TRBV5-1 and TRBJ2-3, is KAGVTQTPRYLIKTRGQQVTLSCSPISGHRSVSWYQQTPGQGLQFLFEYFSETQRNKGNFPGRFSGRQFSNSRSEMNVSTLELGDSALYLCASSLRAHNRDTQYFGPGTRLTVL.

The table lists this clonotype with a few counts. The chain joins TRBV10-3 to TRBJ2-3; a weak D match, TRBD2 (5 bases). Germline V gene sequence: CDR1 ENHRY, CDR2 SYGVKD. The CDR3 is 13 amino acids. V shed 6 bases and J shed 2 bases, with 9 bases lying between them. The CDR3 DNA reads as TGTGCCATCAGACCGGACTTCACAGATACGCAGTATTTT. Its translation: CAIRPDFTDTQYF.